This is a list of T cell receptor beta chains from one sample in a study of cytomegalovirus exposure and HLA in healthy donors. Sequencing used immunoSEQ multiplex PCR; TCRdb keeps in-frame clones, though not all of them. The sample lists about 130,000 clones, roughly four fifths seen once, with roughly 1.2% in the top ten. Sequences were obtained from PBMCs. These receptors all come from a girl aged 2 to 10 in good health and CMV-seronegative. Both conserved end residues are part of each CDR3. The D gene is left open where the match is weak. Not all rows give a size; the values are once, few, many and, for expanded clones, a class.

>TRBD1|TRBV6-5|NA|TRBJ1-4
CASTTGQGSEKLFF
TGTGCCAGCACCACGGGACAGGGGAGTGAAAAACTGTTTTTT
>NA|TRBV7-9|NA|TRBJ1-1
CASSQTGNTEAFF
TGTGCCAGCAGCCAAACAGGGAACACTGAAGCTTTCTTT
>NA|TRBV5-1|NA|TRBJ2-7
CASSAGTDYEQYF
TGCGCCAGCAGCGCGGGGACCGACTACGAGCAGTACTTC
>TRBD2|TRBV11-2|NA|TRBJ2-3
CASSLGLAADTQYF
TGTGCCAGCAGCTTAGGACTAGCGGCAGATACGCAGTATTTT
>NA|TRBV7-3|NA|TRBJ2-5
CASSSSSGDRETQYF
TGTGCCAGCAGCTCTTCCAGCGGAGATAGGGAGACCCAGTACTTC
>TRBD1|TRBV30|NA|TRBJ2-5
CAWNRGETQYF
TGTGCCTGGAACAGGGGGGAGACCCAGTACTTC
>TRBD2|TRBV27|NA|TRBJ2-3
CASSLSFRPSGIDTDTQYF
TGTGCCAGCAGTTTATCCTTTCGGCCTAGCGGGATAGACACAGATACGCAGTATTTT
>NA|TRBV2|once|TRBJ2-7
CASSDQRPYEQYF
TGTGCCAGCAGTGACCAGCGGCCCTACGAGCAGTACTTC
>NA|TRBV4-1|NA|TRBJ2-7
CASSPRDINTYEQYF
TGCGCCAGCAGCCCCCGGGACATTAATACCTACGAGCAGTACTTC
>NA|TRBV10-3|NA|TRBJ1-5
CAISGAGAPQPQHF
TGTGCCATCAGTGGAGCAGGGGCCCCTCAGCCCCAGCATTTT